The sample holds a few counts of the clone carrying this T cell receptor beta chain. The antigen is unknown. Researchers picked out CD4+ and CD8+ T cells from PBMCs by sorting. These data originate in a study of CD8+ T cells in alopecia areata. Across the study: Treated patients were given oral tofacitinib, which was dosed at 5 to 10 mg twice daily.

Sequencing relied on a cDNA template that was reverse transcribed from extracted RNA. Measured with immunoSEQ multiplex PCR; TCRdb has only the in-frame clones, and not every one. The table lists 70,000 or so clones, roughly 60% of them singletons. General observations from the study: More clonal than normal scalp was lesional scalp, particularly alopecia totalis/universalis. Normal-skin resident alphabeta T cells also appear among scalp sample sequences.

The input for sequencing was CD8+ T cells sorted from blood, taken at week 0. This clonotype was obtained from a human donor with alopecia areata.

DNA for the CDR3: TGTGCCAGCAGCGTGGGGAGTTTAAGCACAGATACGCAGTATTTT. It is translated as CASSVGSLSTDTQYF. The rearrangement joins TRBV9 to TRBJ2-3; D might be TRBD2 (5 bases). This CDR3 contains 15 residues. Germline-derived CDR1 and CDR2 are SGDLS and YYNGEE. Trimming removed 2 bases from V and 0 bases from J, with 10 bases in between.